Only one count was recorded for the clone carrying this TCR beta chain. TCRdb's table, derived via immunoSEQ multiplex PCR, lists solely in-frame clones and lacks some. Among over 70,000 clones listed, 75% to 90% were seen once. This sample is part of a study of T cell responses to AZD1222 COVID-19 vaccine. The CDR3 covers 14 residues. Germline V gene sequence: CDR1 SGHVS, CDR2 FQNEAQ. V was shortened by 5 bases and J by 5 bases, with 15 bases between the two germline ends. This rearrangement joins TRBV7-8 to TRBJ1-1; D is unclear. Sequenced material: peripheral blood, taken on day 0 of AZD1222 vaccination. The source of this sequence is an adult in good health. CDR3 protein: CASSLDERETEAFF. The CDR3 nucleotides read TGTGCCAGCAGCCTAGACGAGAGAGAGACTGAAGCTTTCTTT. The whole variable domain, remainder taken from reference TRBV7-8 and TRBJ1-1, is GAGVSQSPRYKVAKRGQDVALRCDPISGHVSLFWYQQALGQGPEFLTYFQNEAQLDKSGLPSDRFFAERPEGSVSTLKIQRTQQEDSAVYLCASSLDERETEAFFGQGTRLTVV.